Below are 10 T cell receptor beta chains sequenced from a single sample in a study of blood T cell repertoires in COVID-19. Repertoires were generated with immunoSEQ multiplex PCR, while TCRdb's copy carries only in-frame clones and drops some. The data hold 57,000 or so clones, with about 86% observed a single time. The sample was peripheral blood. These receptors came from a human donor in a cohort sampled during active COVID-19.

The V call is TRBV2, the J call TRBJ2-7, with 7 bases identical to TRBD2. Looked up from germline, CDR1 is SNHLY and CDR2 is FYNNEI. This CDR3 has 16 amino acids. The V segment lost 5 bases and the J segment 6 bases; nucleotides outside the gene matches: 16. This CDR3 reads CASSPHRDYLPLEQYF. DNA of the CDR3: TGTGCCAGCAGTCCTCACCGGGACTACCTCCCCCTCGAGCAGTACTTC.

The rearrangement uses TRBV19 and TRBJ1-5, with 9 bases lining up with TRBD1. After removal of 4 bases from V and 0 bases from J, the junction contained 7 bases not matched to a gene. The V gene's germline CDR1 is LNHDA and CDR2 SQIVND (reference sequence). The CDR3 runs 17 residues. The CDR3 bases are TGTGCCAGTAGTACCGGGACAGGGAGGGGTAGCAATCAGCCCCAGCATTTT. Its protein product is CASSTGTGRGSNQPQHF.

The chain combines TRBV27 with TRBJ2-3; D is unresolved. This CDR3 comprises 14 residues. The germline CDR1 and CDR2 sequences are MNHEY and SMNVEV (reference sequence). V was shortened by 0 bases and J by 9 bases, with 13 bases between the two germline ends. CDR3 nucleotides: TGTGCCAGCAGTTTATCGGCCCAATTCGTCACGCAGTATTTT. Residues: CASSLSAQFVTQYF.

The rearrangement joins TRBV7-9 to TRBJ2-5, with 10 bases aligning to TRBD2. The V and J ends lost 8 bases and 2 bases, in that order; junction bases with no gene match: 8. CDR1 and CDR2 from the germline V gene are SEHNR and FQNEAQ (reference sequence). The CDR3 length is 15 residues. The CDR3 loop is CASLTGTSAQETQYF. CDR3 nucleotides: TGTGCCAGCCTGACTGGGACTAGCGCTCAAGAGACCCAGTACTTC.

This clone was detected only once. The chain uses TRBV10-1 and TRBJ2-1; 9 nucleotides line up with TRBD2. The CDR3 runs to 19 residues. V lost 0 bases, J lost 1 base, and 10 bases stayed unmatched. The V gene's germline CDR1 is WNHNN and CDR2 SYGVQD (reference sequence). This chain's CDR3 is CASSESIGGRGGSYNEQFF. The CDR3 DNA reads TGCGCCAGCAGTGAGTCGATCGGCGGGAGGGGGGGGTCCTACAATGAGCAGTTCTTC.

This clone was recorded many times. The chain is built from TRBV4-1 and TRBJ2-1, with unresolved D. The CDR3 loop spans 12 amino acids. Trimming took off 5 bases at V and 3 bases at J, with 5 bases between the two ends. Germline V gene data show CDR1 as MGHRA and CDR2 as YSYEKL. The DNA of the CDR3 is TGCGCCAGCAGCGGCCTCTACAATGAGCAGTTCTTC. It codes for CASSGLYNEQFF.

The rearrangement uses TRBV2 and TRBJ2-6; the D is unclear. V lost 11 bases and J lost 1, with 9 bases in between. Germline V gives CDR1 SNHLY, CDR2 FYNNEI. The CDR3 spans 13 residues. The CDR3 sequence is CAGSQSGANVLTF. In nucleotides, the CDR3 is TGTGCCGGATCACAGTCTGGGGCCAACGTCCTGACTTTC.

This clone was observed a few times. The DNA for the CDR3 is TGTGCCAGCAGCGCAGCGGGAGCCTACAATGAGCAGTTCTTC. It yields the protein CASSAAGAYNEQFF. The chain uses TRBV9 and TRBJ2-1, with 8 bases fitting TRBD2. CDR3 size: 14 residues. With V trimmed by 3 bases and J by 2 bases, 1 base remained unmatched. Germline CDR1 SGDLS, CDR2 YYNGEE.

The chain has TRBV5-1 and TRBJ2-1; TRBD1 aligns across 11 bases. Per the germline V gene, CDR1 is SGHRS and CDR2 is YFSETQ. The V segment lost 3 bases and the J segment 9 bases; nucleotides outside the gene matches: 5. CDR3 length equals 14 residues. In DNA form, the CDR3 reads TGCGCCAGCAGCTACGGACAGGGGGCAGGTGAGCAGTTCTTC. Protein sequence: CASSYGQGAGEQFF.

V usage is TRBV6-6 and J usage is TRBJ1-5; 7 nucleotides line up with TRBD1. Trimming took 5 bases from V and 4 from J; bases not matched to a gene: 11. Germline CDR1 is MNHNY and CDR2 is SVGAGI (reference sequence). This CDR3 spans 16 amino acids. CDR3 in amino acids: CASSRGGQTNNQPQHF. In nucleotides, the CDR3 is TGTGCCAGCAGTCGAGGGGGACAGACGAATAATCAGCCCCAGCATTTT.